This T cell receptor beta chain was obtained from a study of blood T cell repertoires in COVID-19. Recruited during active infection, patients (from Seattle) were subsequently followed longitudinally. Under the authors' procedure: Amplification with reference gene primers provided the estimates of nucleated cell counts. Using immunoSEQ multiplex PCR, the repertoire was profiled, and TCRdb retains in-frame clones only, with some absent. V and J calls and clone size are as listed in that table; D and trimming were resolved from the DNA. In the table there are 270,000 or so clones, approximately 87% of which are singletons. The length of the CDR3 is 19 residues. Between the trimmed V and J ends, which lost 3 bases and 7 bases, there was a span of 30 bases. The germline gives CDR1 LGHDT, CDR2 YNNKEL (reference sequence).

This receptor was identified in a woman aged 25 to 39 with COVID-19, enrolled during active disease. Sequencing was performed on peripheral blood. This sequence joins TRBV3-1 (or the pseudogene TRBV3-2) and TRBJ2-5; D is perhaps TRBD2 (6 bases). Here the CDR3 DNA reads TGTGCCAGCAGCCACCCCGGGCCCCGAGGGGCAGGAGGGGTGAGGACCCAGTACTTC. This sequence encodes CASSHPGPRGAGGVRTQYF.